This entry features one T cell receptor (beta chain) sequence. This record comes from a study of early T cells in non-severe SARS-CoV-2 infection. This CDR3 contains 14 residues. Between the trimmed V and J ends, which lost 4 bases and 7 bases, there was a span of 16 bases. Looked up from germline, CDR1 is SGHAT and CDR2 is FQNNGV. The TCR library protocol was used to attach unique molecular identifiers. These identifiers were attached to individual cDNA molecules. TCRdb ran MiXCR on the 5' RACE reads and lists one entry per CDR3 protein. This table holds around 94,000 distinct CDR3 sequences, roughly 13% found once.

This chain connects TRBV11-2 to TRBJ2-5, with a weak D call TRBD1 (6 bases). Material: whole blood. The source of this sequence is an adult who was a healthcare worker with PCR-confirmed SARS-CoV-2 infection or an uninfected control (not recorded which). CDR3 in amino acids: CASSSNRDLWTQYF. CDR3 bases: TGTGCCAGCAGCTCAAACAGGGACCTGTGGACCCAGTACTTC.